This T cell receptor (beta chain) originates from a study of shared clonotypes between healthy human individuals. Study-wide background: Three plates each covered CD4 naive and memory; CD8 naive two, CD8 memory one. Study-level results: Larger richness was generally estimated for naive than memory subsets. An expected dependence of interdonor clonotype sharing on sequencing depth was noted.

For this clone: Its antigen is not identified. One junction end does not reproduce the germline sequence, and a read error may be involved.

Generated by immunoSEQ multiplex PCR, the TCRdb table keeps only in-frame clones and is missing some. Of approximately 2.4 million clones in the sample, approximately 94% were seen once. This CDR3 is 13 amino acids long. Germline assignment: CDR1 SNHLY and CDR2 FYNNEI. A CD45RA-negative memory subset and a CD45RA+ naive subset were separated from the CD4+ cells. The clonotype comes from a man in his late teens or twenties in good health. The sample was naive CD4+ T cells sorted from blood. Subset described: CD45RA+ positively selected. The chain has TRBV2 and TRBJ2-7; a possible D gene is TRBD1 (5 bases). CDR3 protein: CASREDRFYEQYF. In DNA, the CDR3 is TGTGCCAGCAGAGAAGACAGATTCTACGAGCAGTACTTC. Full variable domain (outside the CDR3, taken from reference TRBV2 and TRBJ2-7): EPEVTQTPSHQVTQMGQEVILRCVPISNHLYFYWYRQILGQKVEFLVSFYNNEISEKSEIFDDQFSVERPDGSNFTLKIRSTKLEDSAMYFCASREDRFYEQYFGPGTRLTVT.